Presented here are 15 T cell receptor beta chains from one specimen sequenced in a study of CD4+ T cells in melanoma. Some clones are missing from TCRdb's copy, which holds only in-frame ones; the method was immunoSEQ multiplex PCR. The table lists 14,000 to 15,000 clones, roughly 63% of them singletons, with 15% to 18% in the top ten. Sequenced sample: cells from a culture (not recorded whether cultured in vitro). These receptor sequences come from a human donor with melanoma.

This rearrangement joins TRBV9 to TRBJ1-2; 7 bases agree with TRBD1. Germline assignment: CDR1 SGDLS and CDR2 YYNGEE. This CDR3 has 19 amino acids. The trim removed 2 bases at V and 5 bases at J, leaving 21 bases unmatched. The CDR3: CASSVSDRTGPGSIYGYTF. In DNA, the CDR3 is TGTGCCAGCAGCGTTTCCGACCGGACAGGCCCTGGAAGCATTTATGGCTACACCTTC. Complete variable domain (other parts from reference TRBV9 and TRBJ1-2): DSGVTQTPKHLITATGQRVTLRCSPRSGDLSVYWYQQSLDQGLQFLIQYYNGEERAKGNILERFSAQQFPDLHSELNLSSLELGDSALYFCASSVSDRTGPGSIYGYTFGSGTRLTVV.

This clone turned up a few times. The chain uses TRBV5-4 and TRBJ2-5, with a weak D call TRBD1 (6 bases). The CDR3 is 14 residues long. The ends were cut back, 4 bases at V and 2 bases at J, with 12 bases in the middle. Germline-derived CDR1 and CDR2 are SGHNT and YYREEE (reference sequence). The CDR3 reads CASSTGQMQETQYF. The CDR3 DNA sequence: TGTGCCAGCAGCACCGGACAGATGCAAGAGACCCAGTACTTC.

The chain couples TRBV4-2 to TRBJ1-1; D gene uncertain. The CDR3 has 14 amino acids. The germline V gene has CDR1 LGHNA and CDR2 YNFKEQ. V lost 3 bases to trimming and J lost 1 base, with 9 bases between them. CDR3 sequence (DNA): TGTGCCAGCAGCCATACTCAACGGAACACTGAAGCTTTCTTT. Residues: CASSHTQRNTEAFF.

Only a few counts were recorded for this clone. J is TRBJ1-2 and V is TRBV25-1; TRBD1 matches at 8 bases. This CDR3 has 13 residues. The V gene's germline CDR1 is MGHDK and CDR2 SYGVNS. Losses at the gene ends were 8 bases for V and 4 bases for J; bases not matched to a gene: 6. The CDR3 loop is CASARTGIYGYTF. In nucleotides, the CDR3 is TGTGCCAGCGCGAGGACAGGGATCTATGGCTACACCTTC.

V usage is TRBV7-9 and J usage is TRBJ1-2, with D tentatively TRBD1 (5 bases). CDR1 and CDR2 from the germline V gene are SEHNR and FQNEAQ (reference sequence). The CDR3 sequence is 16 residues long. Trimming stripped 5 bases from V and 5 bases from J, with 21 bases between. CDR3 bases: TGTGCCAGCAGCCTAGTGGGCAGGGTGGCGGCGTATGGCTACACCTTC. Its translation: CASSLVGRVAAYGYTF.

The chain joins TRBV5-1 to TRBJ1-5; 7 bases map to TRBD1. J was trimmed by 1 base and V by 6 bases; bases with no gene match: 7. This CDR3 is built from 15 residues. From germline, CDR1 is SGHRS and CDR2 YFSETQ. CDR3 nucleotides: TGCGCCAGCAAAGAAGGGGGCACGAGCAATCAGCCCCAGCATTTT. Its protein is CASKEGGTSNQPQHF. Using reference TRBV5-1 and TRBJ1-5 for the parts outside the CDR3, the full variable domain is KAGVTQTPRYLIKTRGQQVTLSCSPISGHRSVSWYQQTPGQGLQFLFEYFSETQRNKGNFPGRFSGRQFSNSRSEMNVSTLELGDSALYLCASKEGGTSNQPQHFGDGTRLSIL.

This clone was counted once. The DNA of the CDR3 is TGTGCCATCAGTGAGCCCGGGACAGGGGGCCGGGGGTCACCCCTCCACTTT. Its protein product is CAISEPGTGGRGSPLHF. The V and J genes are TRBV10-3 and TRBJ1-6; 12 positions agree with TRBD1. Per germline, CDR1 ENHRY and CDR2 SYGVKD. The CDR3 loop spans 17 amino acids. The V and J ends lost 2 bases and 10 bases, in that order; junction bases with no gene match: 9.

This clone occurred once. The chain couples TRBV4-2 to TRBJ2-2; D tentatively reads TRBD1 or TRBD2 (7 bases each). The CDR3 consists of 17 residues. The V end lost 3 bases, the J end lost 4 bases, and 18 bases lay between the germline ends. The germline CDR1 and CDR2 sequences are LGHNA and YNFKEQ. The CDR3: CASSHLGGGQITGELFF. CDR3 nucleotide sequence: TGTGCCAGCAGCCACCTAGGGGGGGGACAGATCACCGGGGAGCTGTTTTTT.

This clone was seen a handful of times. The chain recombines TRBV18 with TRBJ2-7, with TRBD1 matching 10 bases. The length of the CDR3 is 15 residues. Unmatched junction bases numbered 6, after V lost 3 bases and J lost 4 bases. Germline V gene data show CDR1 as KGHSH and CDR2 as LQKENI. CDR3 DNA sequence: TGTGCCAGCTCACCCTGGACAGGGGGAGGATACGAGCAGTACTTC. Its translation: CASSPWTGGGYEQYF.

J is TRBJ2-5 and V is TRBV19; D is tentatively TRBD1 or TRBD2 (6 bases each). This CDR3 is built from 12 residues. CDR1 is LNHDA, CDR2 SQIVND, per germline (reference sequence). V lost 6 bases, J lost 9 bases, and 14 bases lay in between. The CDR3 region has the DNA TGTGCCAGTAGGGGGGGCACTAAGGCCCAGTACTTC. Translation: CASRGGTKAQYF.

This clone occurred a few times. The V and J genes are TRBV2 and TRBJ1-5; TRBD1 might be the D (6 bases). Germline V gene lookup returns CDR1 SNHLY and CDR2 FYNNEI. V was cut by 4 bases and J by 3 bases, with 13 bases left in between. The CDR3 loop spans 15 amino acids. In DNA form, the CDR3 reads TGTGCCAGCAGTGGCCGGGGGGCCTACAATCAGCCCCAGCATTTT. Its protein product is CASSGRGAYNQPQHF.

This chain uses TRBV7-9 with TRBJ2-7; 9 bases align to TRBD1. Unmatched junction bases numbered 4, after V lost 6 bases and J lost 4 bases. Looked up from germline, CDR1 is SEHNR and CDR2 is FQNEAQ (reference sequence). This CDR3 comprises 13 residues. CDR3 region: CASRSQGAYEQYF. The CDR3 DNA reads as TGTGCCAGCAGGTCACAGGGGGCGTACGAGCAGTACTTC.

In this sample, this clone is medium-sized. The rearrangement joins TRBV14 to TRBJ2-7, with 9 bases identical to TRBD2. The V gene's germline CDR1 is SGHDN and CDR2 FVKESK. J was trimmed by 1 base and V by 0 bases; bases with no gene match: 10. The CDR3 is 18 amino acids. CDR3 nucleotides: TGTGCCAGCAGCCAAGAAACCCTAGCGGGGCCCATATCCTACGAGCAGTACTTC. This translates into CASSQETLAGPISYEQYF. The full variable domain, rest sourced from reference TRBV14 and TRBJ2-7, is EAGVTQFPSHSVIEKGQTVTLRCDPISGHDNLYWYRRVMGKEIKFLLHFVKESKQDESGMPNNRFLAERTGGTYSTLKVQPAELEDSGVYFCASSQETLAGPISYEQYFGPGTRLTVT.

The chain joins TRBV5-6 to TRBJ2-3; D unclear. Germline assignment: CDR1 SGHDT and CDR2 YYEEEE. The ends were cut back, 1 base at V and 0 bases at J, with 9 bases in the middle. The CDR3 covers 15 residues. DNA of the CDR3: TGTGCCAGCAGCTTGCCCCGAACTAGCACAGATACGCAGTATTTT. It codes for CASSLPRTSTDTQYF.

This clone has only a few counts. Here the CDR3 DNA reads TGCGCCAGCAGTAAGGGTTGCAGGGCGGGGGGTGAGAACACCGGGGAGCTGTTTTTT. Translated: CASSKGCRAGGENTGELFF. The rearrangement joins TRBV23-1 to TRBJ2-2; 8 nucleotides agree with TRBD2. TRBV23-1 is marked as an open reading frame, function uncertain. This CDR3 spans 19 amino acids. The J segment lost 1 base and the V segment lost 5 bases, leaving 15 bases of the junction unmatched.